The 28 T cell receptor beta chains presented below share a single source sample, sequenced in a study of T cell changes during pregnancy in multiple sclerosis. Sequencing used immunoSEQ multiplex PCR; TCRdb keeps in-frame clones, though not all of them. The table records 28,000 or so clones, 70% to 90% of them present only once. Specimen: CD4+ T cells from peripheral blood mononuclear cells, collected in the first trimester of pregnancy. These receptors were collected from a female donor in good health, enrolled as a control in a pregnancy study.

V and J are TRBV10-2 and TRBJ1-1; D gene uncertain. Trimming took 6 bases from V and 1 from J, leaving 9 bases between them. This CDR3 spans 13 amino acids. CDR1 is WSHSY and CDR2 is SAAADI in the germline V gene. This CDR3 reads CASRFIENTEAFF. CDR3 bases: TGCGCCAGCAGATTCATAGAGAACACTGAAGCTTTCTTT.

V gene TRBV5-6 combines with J gene TRBJ2-6, with a possible D match to TRBD1 (6 bases). The germline gives CDR1 SGHDT, CDR2 YYEEEE. This CDR3 is built from 16 residues. V was trimmed by 4 bases and J by 0 bases, leaving 11 bases between them. For the CDR3, the DNA is TGTGCCAGCAGCAGGGGACATTCCTCTGGGGCCAACGTCCTGACTTTC. Amino acids: CASSRGHSSGANVLTF. Using reference TRBV5-6 and TRBJ2-6 for the parts outside the CDR3, the full variable domain is DAGVTQSPTHLIKTRGQQVTLRCSPKSGHDTVSWYQQALGQGPQFIFQYYEEEERQRGNFPDRFSGHQFPNYSSELNVNALLLGDSALYLCASSRGHSSGANVLTFGAGSRLTVL.

The chain is built from TRBV25-1 and TRBJ1-2, with 8 bases fitting TRBD1. V dropped 8 bases and J dropped 3; count of bases not matched to a gene: 11. Per germline, CDR1 MGHDK and CDR2 SYGVNS. CDR3 size: 15 residues. In nucleotides, the CDR3 is TGTGCCAGCCAACCCACAGGGGGAGTGGACTATGGCTACACCTTC. Translating gives CASQPTGGVDYGYTF.

The V gene is TRBV7-2, the J gene TRBJ1-1, with D possibly being TRBD1 (5 bases). The CDR3 covers 14 residues. Germline assignment: CDR1 SGHTA and CDR2 FQGNSA. Trimming removed 5 bases at V and 2 bases at J, with 12 bases between. The CDR3 region has the DNA TGTGCCAGCAGCATACAGACAGCTAACACTGAAGCTTTCTTT. This gives the protein CASSIQTANTEAFF.

The chain uses TRBV6-5 and TRBJ2-7; 8 nucleotides match TRBD1. Germline CDR1 reads MNHEY; CDR2 reads SVGAGI. CDR3 size: 14 residues. J was trimmed by 0 bases and V by 9 bases; bases with no gene match: 7. The CDR3 sequence: CASQRQGSSYEQYF. Here the CDR3 DNA reads TGTGCCAGTCAGAGACAGGGGAGCTCCTACGAGCAGTACTTC.

J is TRBJ2-3 and V is TRBV5-1; D not resolved. V lost 0 bases and J lost 0, with 5 bases in between. The germline V gene encodes CDR1 SGHRS and CDR2 YFSETQ. CDR3 length equals 14 residues. The CDR3 sequence: CASSLAPSTDTQYF. The CDR3 nucleotides read TGCGCCAGCAGCTTGGCTCCTAGCACAGATACGCAGTATTTT.

The chain employs TRBV19 and TRBJ1-1; D is unresolved. Germline V gene sequence: CDR1 LNHDA, CDR2 SQIVND (reference sequence). The CDR3 is 12 residues long. V shed 4 bases and J shed 7 bases, with 10 bases lying between them. CDR3 protein: CASSNRDCEAFF. In DNA, the CDR3 is TGTGCCAGTAGTAACCGAGACTGTGAAGCTTTCTTT.

As DNA, the CDR3 is TGTGCCAGCAGTGCGGGACAGGGAAACACTGAAGCTTTCTTT. It codes for CASSAGQGNTEAFF. The chain is built from TRBV6-1 and TRBJ1-1, with 9 nucleotides matching TRBD1. V shed 4 bases, J shed 2 bases, and the junction held 2 bases outside the gene matches. In germline, CDR1 is MNHNS, CDR2 SASEGT. The CDR3 spans 14 residues.

The gene calls are TRBV5-6 and TRBJ2-5; 15 nucleotides match TRBD2. This CDR3 contains 16 residues. The J segment lost 4 bases and the V segment lost 3 bases, leaving 4 bases of the junction unmatched. The V gene's germline CDR1 is SGHDT and CDR2 YYEEEE. This chain's CDR3 is CASSWTSGGALETQYF. As DNA, the CDR3 is TGTGCCAGCAGCTGGACTAGCGGGGGGGCTTTAGAGACCCAGTACTTC.

This chain connects TRBV5-1 to TRBJ1-1; maybe TRBD1 (5 bases). V was shortened by 1 base and J by 0 bases, with 13 bases between the two germline ends. The CDR3 is 16 amino acids. CDR1 is SGHRS, CDR2 YFSETQ, per germline. CDR3 amino acids: CASSLSTGNMNTEAFF. The DNA of the CDR3 is TGCGCCAGCAGCTTGAGCACAGGCAACATGAACACTGAAGCTTTCTTT.

The chain has TRBV5-8 and TRBJ2-5; 8 bases are a match to TRBD1. This CDR3 contains 14 residues. V lost 2 bases to trimming and J lost 5 bases; unmatched junction nucleotides: 5. CDR1 and CDR2 from the germline V gene are SGHTS and YDEGEE. CDR3 sequence (DNA): TGTGCCAGCAGCTTAGGCAGGGGGCCCGAGACCCAGTACTTC. This encodes CASSLGRGPETQYF.

The chain recombines TRBV4-3 with TRBJ1-2, with D hard to call. Trimming left V 0 bases short and J 4 bases short, with 12 bases between. The CDR3 extends over 15 amino acids. The germline CDR1 and CDR2 sequences are LGHNA and YSLEER. The chain's CDR3 is CASSQDWGGGYGYTF. The DNA of the CDR3 is TGCGCCAGCAGCCAAGATTGGGGAGGTGGCTATGGCTACACCTTC.

This chain uses TRBV30 with TRBJ2-7, with 8 bases identical to TRBD1. CDR1 is GTSNPN and CDR2 is SVGIG in the germline V gene (reference sequence). The CDR3 spans 13 residues. Germline trimming cut 1 base from V and 2 bases from J; bases unmatched to any gene: 1. CDR3 nucleotide sequence: TGTGCCTGGAGTGACAGGGGGACCTACGAGCAGTACTTC. This sequence encodes CAWSDRGTYEQYF.

The chain joins TRBV5-4 to TRBJ1-5, with TRBD1 as a possible D gene (5 bases). The CDR3 runs 15 residues. V was clipped by 5 bases and J by 1 base, with 13 bases between them. The germline gives CDR1 SGHNT, CDR2 YYREEE (reference sequence). The CDR3 spells CASSPGGGSNQPQHF. CDR3 in DNA: TGTGCCAGCAGTCCGGGGGGGGGAAGCAATCAGCCCCAGCATTTT.

The chain uses TRBV7-9 and TRBJ2-7, with D possibly being TRBD1 (5 bases). The germline CDR1 and CDR2 sequences are SEHNR and FQNEAQ (reference sequence). Trimming left V 5 bases short and J 6 bases short, with 14 bases between. CDR3 length equals 13 residues. In DNA form, the CDR3 reads TGTGCCAGCAGCGGCAGAACAGGTATCGAGCAGTACTTC. Protein: CASSGRTGIEQYF.

V and J are TRBV18 and TRBJ2-2; D is unresolved. CDR1 is KGHSH and CDR2 is LQKENI in the germline V gene. V lost 1 base to trimming and J lost 0 bases, with 9 bases between them. The CDR3 covers 16 residues. This chain's CDR3 is CASSPLAMANTGELFF. The CDR3 DNA sequence: TGTGCCAGCTCACCACTCGCTATGGCGAACACCGGGGAGCTGTTTTTT.

This chain connects TRBV6-1 to TRBJ1-2; 11 bases map to TRBD1. Germline values: CDR1 MNHNS, CDR2 SASEGT. The V and J ends lost 7 bases and 0 bases, in that order; junction bases with no gene match: 4. CDR3 length equals 15 residues. DNA for the CDR3: TGTGCCAGCACCCCGGGACAGGGGGCTAACTATGGCTACACCTTC. Translating it yields CASTPGQGANYGYTF.

The genes are TRBV11-2 and TRBJ1-5; D gene ambiguous. The V and J ends lost 1 base and 7 bases respectively, with 8 bases between them. The V gene's germline CDR1 is SGHAT and CDR2 FQNNGV. The CDR3 has 13 residues. The CDR3 is CASSLGGKQPQHF. In nucleotides, the CDR3 is TGTGCCAGCAGCTTAGGAGGGAAGCAGCCCCAGCATTTT.

The chain carries TRBV5-5 and TRBJ2-7; 10 positions agree with TRBD1. V dropped 0 bases and J dropped 3; count of bases not matched to a gene: 0. The germline V gene has CDR1 SGHKS and CDR2 YYEKEE (reference sequence). The CDR3 has 14 amino acids. CDR3 bases: TGTGCCAGCAGCTTGGGGACAGGGGGCTACGAGCAGTACTTC. It yields the protein CASSLGTGGYEQYF.

The genes are TRBV5-1 and TRBJ2-5; 7 nucleotides agree with TRBD2. This CDR3 spans 17 amino acids. J lost 2 bases, V lost 0 bases, and 10 bases had no gene match. The germline V gene has CDR1 SGHRS and CDR2 YFSETQ. In DNA, the CDR3 is TGCGCCAGCAGCTTGGCCGGGACGATCGGGGGGCAAGAGACCCAGTACTTC. As protein: CASSLAGTIGGQETQYF.

The chain employs TRBV7-2 and TRBJ1-5; D perhaps matches TRBD1 (5 bases). The V gene lost 7 bases and the J gene lost 2 bases, with 9 bases spanning the gap. The CDR3 is 13 amino acids. Germline V gene lookup returns CDR1 SGHTA and CDR2 FQGNSA. CDR3 nucleotide sequence: TGTGCCAGCACCAAGGGGCGCAATCAGCCCCAGCATTTT. Translation gives CASTKGRNQPQHF. The full variable domain, with the rest looked up from reference TRBV7-2 and TRBJ1-5, is GAGVSQSPSNKVTEKGKDVELRCDPISGHTALYWYRQSLGQGLEFLIYFQGNSAPDKSGLPSDRFSAERTGGSVSTLTIQRTQQEDSAVYLCASTKGRNQPQHFGDGTRLSIL.

The chain has TRBV19 and TRBJ2-1, with 7 bases matching TRBD2. CDR1 is LNHDA and CDR2 is SQIVND in the germline V gene (reference sequence). Trimming cost V 2 bases and J 5 bases; bases outside gene matches: 9. This CDR3 has 16 amino acids. CDR3: CASSILARGTHNEQFF. DNA for the CDR3: TGTGCCAGTAGTATACTCGCGCGGGGGACCCACAATGAGCAGTTCTTC.

This chain links TRBV19 with TRBJ1-1; 9 nucleotides align to TRBD1. The CDR3 runs to 17 residues. Germline lookup yields CDR1 LNHDA and CDR2 SQIVND (reference sequence). V lost 3 bases, J lost 1 base, and 9 bases stayed unmatched. In DNA, the CDR3 is TGTGCCAGTAGTATGGGGGGGACAGGGCGCCGGAACACTGAAGCTTTCTTT. It yields the protein CASSMGGTGRRNTEAFF. Full variable domain (rest looked up from reference TRBV19 and TRBJ1-1): DGGITQSPKYLFRKEGQNVTLSCEQNLNHDAMYWYRQDPGQGLRLIYYSQIVNDFQKGDIAEGYSVSREKKESFPLTVTSAQKNPTAFYLCASSMGGTGRRNTEAFFGQGTRLTVV.

The genes are TRBV7-9 and TRBJ2-6; weak D call: TRBD2 (6 bases). V shed 6 bases and J shed 0 bases, with 9 bases lying between them. This CDR3 region has 15 residues. CDR1 is SEHNR and CDR2 is FQNEAQ in the germline V gene (reference sequence). The CDR3 loop is CASRGLNSGANVLTF. CDR3 DNA sequence: TGTGCCAGCAGGGGACTGAACTCTGGGGCCAACGTCCTGACTTTC.

V is TRBV6-5 and J is TRBJ1-2, with 10 bases aligning to TRBD1. The CDR3 contains 15 residues. Unmatched junction bases numbered 7, after V lost 4 bases and J lost 5 bases. Germline CDR1 MNHEY, CDR2 SVGAGI. In nucleotides, the CDR3 is TGTGCCAGCAGTTTCGACAGGGGGCGAGGGTATGGCTACACCTTC. Its translation is CASSFDRGRGYGYTF.

V is TRBV7-6 and J is TRBJ2-7, with 12 bases identical to TRBD2. The V gene end was trimmed by 4 bases and the J gene end by 6 bases; junction bases not matched to a gene: 10. This CDR3 region has 16 residues. The germline V gene encodes CDR1 SGHVS and CDR2 FNYEAQ. As DNA, the CDR3 is TGTGCCAGCAGCTCTAAATCCGGGACTAGCGGGTTCGAGCAGTACTTC. It codes for CASSSKSGTSGFEQYF.

In DNA form, the CDR3 reads TGTGCCAGCAGCTTAAAAGCGGATAGCAATCAGCCCCAGCATTTT. Translation: CASSLKADSNQPQHF. The chain has TRBV7-6 and TRBJ1-5, with unresolved D. Germline V gene data show CDR1 as SGHVS and CDR2 as FNYEAQ. This CDR3 region has 15 residues. Trimming stripped 2 bases from V and 0 bases from J, with 8 bases between.

This chain links TRBV5-1 with TRBJ2-7, with 7 bases that match TRBD1. In germline, CDR1 is SGHRS, CDR2 YFSETQ. The CDR3 extends over 15 amino acids. Unmatched junction bases numbered 11, after V lost 2 bases and J lost 6 bases. The CDR3 is CASSFEGGAGVEQYF. The CDR3 DNA reads as TGCGCCAGCAGCTTCGAAGGGGGCGCGGGTGTCGAGCAGTACTTC.